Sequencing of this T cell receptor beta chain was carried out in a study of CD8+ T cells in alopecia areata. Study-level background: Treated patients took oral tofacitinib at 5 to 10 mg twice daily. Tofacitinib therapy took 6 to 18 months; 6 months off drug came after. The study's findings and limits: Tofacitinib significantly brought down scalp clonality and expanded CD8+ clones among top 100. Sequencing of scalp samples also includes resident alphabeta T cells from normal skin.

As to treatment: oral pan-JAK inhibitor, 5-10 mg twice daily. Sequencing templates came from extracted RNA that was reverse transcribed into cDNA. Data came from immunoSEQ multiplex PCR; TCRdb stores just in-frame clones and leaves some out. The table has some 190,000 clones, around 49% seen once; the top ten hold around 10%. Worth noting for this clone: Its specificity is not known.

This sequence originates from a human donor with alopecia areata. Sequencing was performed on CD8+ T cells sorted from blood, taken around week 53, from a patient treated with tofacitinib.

The DNA for the CDR3 is TGTGCCAGCAGTGAAAGCCCCGGGACAGGGGGCTATGAGCAGTTCTTC. Its translation: CASSESPGTGGYEQFF. The rearrangement uses TRBV6-1 and TRBJ2-1; 12 positions match TRBD1. This CDR3 region has 16 residues. Looked up from germline, CDR1 is MNHNS and CDR2 is SASEGT. The ends lost 2 bases at V and 8 bases at J; junction bases unmatched: 7.